This T cell receptor beta chain was observed in a study of T cell responses to AZD1222 COVID-19 vaccine. Study information: It was second doses at about 4 or about 12 weeks that were pooled.

The method was immunoSEQ multiplex PCR; TCRdb's version includes in-frame clones alone and lacks a portion of them. This sample has 99,000 or so clones; approximately 90% occur once, and the top ten carry around 8.4%. The V end lost 6 bases, the J end lost 3 bases, and 10 bases lay between the germline ends. Germline assignment: CDR1 LNHDA and CDR2 SQIVND (reference sequence). The CDR3 is 13 amino acids. The J gene is TRBJ2-3, the V gene TRBV19; D gene uncertain. The source is an adult in good health. This sample comprised peripheral blood, obtained on day 0 of AZD1222 vaccination. CDR3 residues: CASRIIGTDTQYF. Here the CDR3 DNA reads TGTGCCAGTAGAATAATTGGTACAGATACGCAGTATTTT.